This T cell receptor beta chain was obtained from a study of blood T cell repertoires in COVID-19. Trimming took 3 bases from V and 9 from J; bases not matched to a gene: 2. Germline CDR1 SGHRS, CDR2 YFSETQ. The length of the CDR3 is 13 residues. Authors' analysis steps: Reference gene primer amplification yielded estimated nucleated cell counts. Some clones are missing from TCRdb's copy, which holds only in-frame ones; the method was immunoSEQ multiplex PCR. V, J and clone size were drawn from that table, and D and trimming were deduced from the DNA. This sample has approximately 170,000 clones, with about nine tenths found just once.

Material: PBMCs or T cells enriched from blood (not recorded which). This sequence joins TRBV5-1 and TRBJ2-1; 11 bases are shared with TRBD2. This receptor was obtained from a woman under 30 who had recovered from COVID-19. As DNA, the CDR3 is TGCGCCAGCAGCTCTAGCGGGAGGAGTGAGCAGTTCTTC. Its protein product is CASSSSGRSEQFF.